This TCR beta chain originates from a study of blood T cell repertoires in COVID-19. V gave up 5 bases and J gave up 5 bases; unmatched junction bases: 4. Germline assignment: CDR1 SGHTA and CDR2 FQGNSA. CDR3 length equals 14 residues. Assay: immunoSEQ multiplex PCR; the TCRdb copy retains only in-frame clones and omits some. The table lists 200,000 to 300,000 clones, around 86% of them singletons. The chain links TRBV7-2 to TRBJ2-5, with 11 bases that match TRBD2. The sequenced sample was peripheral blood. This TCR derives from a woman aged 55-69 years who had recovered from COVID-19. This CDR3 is CASSNIAGGETQYF. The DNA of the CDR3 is TGTGCCAGCAGCAACATAGCGGGGGGGGAGACCCAGTACTTC.